The next 16 T cell receptor beta chains were all read from a single sample in a study of CD8+ T cells in alopecia areata. RNA extraction and reverse transcription yielded cDNA as sequencing template. Repertoires were generated with immunoSEQ multiplex PCR, while TCRdb's copy carries only in-frame clones and drops some. The sample has some 200,000 clones; about 60% are singletons. Treatment reported: oral pan-JAK inhibitor, 5-10 mg twice daily. This sample comprised CD4+ T cells sorted from blood, obtained at week 4, from a patient treated with tofacitinib. The receptors were gathered from a human donor with alopecia areata.

This clone was observed a handful of times. The chain couples TRBV10-3 to TRBJ2-7; 7 nucleotides line up with TRBD1. The CDR3 contains 15 residues. CDR1 is ENHRY, CDR2 SYGVKD, per germline. V trimming: 5 bases; J trimming: 0 bases; junction bases outside the gene matches: 7. In DNA, the CDR3 is TGTGCCATCAGTACCGGGACAGCCAGCTCCTACGAGCAGTACTTC. Its translation is CAISTGTASSYEQYF.

This clone was counted a few times. The V call is TRBV19, the J call TRBJ2-1; TRBD2 matches at 9 bases. CDR1 is LNHDA and CDR2 is SQIVND in the germline V gene (reference sequence). This CDR3 has 14 amino acids. CDR3 nucleotide sequence: TGTGGATCGACTAGCGGTTACTCCTACAATGAGCAGTTCTTC. Amino acid sequence: CGSTSGYSYNEQFF.

This clone was seen a handful of times. CDR3 nucleotides: TGCGCCAGCAGCGCCCGACAGGGGCCCCCTGGGGCCAACGTCCTGACTTTC. This translates into CASSARQGPPGANVLTF. This chain links TRBV5-1 with TRBJ2-6; 8 bases fit TRBD1. Germline assignment: CDR1 SGHRS and CDR2 YFSETQ. V shed 4 bases and J 2 bases; nucleotides not matched to a gene: 8. The CDR3 is made up of 17 amino acids. The full variable domain, its missing parts supplied by reference TRBV5-1 and TRBJ2-6, is KAGVTQTPRYLIKTRGQQVTLSCSPISGHRSVSWYQQTPGQGLQFLFEYFSETQRNKGNFPGRFSGRQFSNSRSEMNVSTLELGDSALYLCASSARQGPPGANVLTFGAGSRLTVL.

The chain has TRBV29-1 and TRBJ2-1; D gene ambiguous. Deletions cut 3 bases from V and 5 bases from J, with 11 bases between. Per germline, CDR1 SQVTM and CDR2 ANQGSEA. This CDR3 comprises 13 residues. The CDR3 DNA is TGCAGCGTTGAGATCCAGGAGAACAATGAGCAGTTCTTC. This encodes CSVEIQENNEQFF.

V gene TRBV30 combines with J gene TRBJ2-7, with TRBD2 identical over 7 bases. Trimming at V came to 5 bases and at J to 2 bases, leaving 9 bases not matched to a gene. The CDR3 consists of 14 residues. Germline CDR1 reads GTSNPN; CDR2 reads SVGIG (reference sequence). The CDR3: CAWGEGSAPYEQYF. The CDR3 DNA reads as TGTGCCTGGGGGGAGGGATCGGCCCCCTACGAGCAGTACTTC.

The chain recombines TRBV5-8 with TRBJ2-5; D ambiguous. This CDR3 has 15 residues. V lost 2 bases to trimming and J lost 4 bases, with 15 bases between them. CDR1 is SGHTS, CDR2 YDEGEE, per germline. CDR3 DNA: TGTGCCAGCAGCTTCATCGCTGAGGACCCAGAGACCCAGTACTTC. Residues: CASSFIAEDPETQYF. Together with reference TRBV5-8 and TRBJ2-5, the CDR3 gives the full variable domain: EAGVTQSPTHLIKTRGQQATLRCSPISGHTSVYWYQQALGLGLQFLLWYDEGEERNRGNFPPRFSGRQFPNYSSELNVNALELEDSALYLCASSFIAEDPETQYFGPGTRLLVL.

This clone has a handful of counts. The chain joins TRBV29-1 to TRBJ2-1; D is perhaps TRBD1 (6 bases). Germline V lookup: CDR1 SQVTM, CDR2 ANQGSEA. The CDR3 has 13 residues. The V end lost 4 bases, the J end lost 3 bases, and 10 bases lay between the germline ends. The CDR3 nucleotides are TGCAGCGTTGTGGGACACGGCTACAATGAGCAGTTCTTC. This codes for CSVVGHGYNEQFF.

This clone has more than one count but fewer than ten. The V and J genes are TRBV2 and TRBJ1-4; perhaps TRBD1 as D (5 bases). CDR1 SNHLY and CDR2 FYNNEI come from the germline V gene. V lost 5 bases and J lost 9, with 13 bases in between. The CDR3 is 13 amino acids. The CDR3 DNA reads TGTGCCAGCAGTCCGGTCCCGGGGCAAAAACTGTTTTTT. This codes for CASSPVPGQKLFF.

The V call is TRBV6-1, the J call TRBJ1-5, with D hard to call. The V gene's germline CDR1 is MNHNS and CDR2 SASEGT. The V and J ends lost 6 bases and 5 bases respectively, with 11 bases between them. The CDR3 has 13 residues. CDR3 in DNA: TGTGCCAGCAGGGATCCTACAGATCAGCCCCAGCATTTT. Amino acids: CASRDPTDQPQHF.

The V and J genes are TRBV4-2 and TRBJ2-6; possibly TRBD2 for D (5 bases). The CDR3 covers 15 residues. The germline V gene has CDR1 LGHNA and CDR2 YNFKEQ. V shed 4 bases and J shed 2 bases, with 9 bases lying between them. The CDR3 bases are TGTGCCAGCAGCCGAGCCGGGACTGGGGCCAACGTCCTGACTTTC. Translating gives CASSRAGTGANVLTF.

This clone occurred a few times. The V call is TRBV30, the J call TRBJ2-2, with a possible D match to TRBD2 (6 bases). This CDR3 comprises 15 residues. Trimming removed 6 bases at V and 4 bases at J, with 18 bases between. Germline assignment: CDR1 GTSNPN and CDR2 SVGIG (reference sequence). The DNA of the CDR3 is TGTGCCTGCCCTCGGCGGGACTTGGGCACCGGGGAGCTGTTTTTT. Translated: CACPRRDLGTGELFF.

This clone showed up just a few times. V is TRBV4-2 and J is TRBJ2-5; D not resolved. Germline CDR1 reads LGHNA; CDR2 reads YNFKEQ. The CDR3 length is 13 residues. Deletions cut 2 bases from V and 3 bases from J, with 7 bases between. The CDR3 region is CASSQIVEETQYF. CDR3 nucleotides: TGTGCCAGCAGCCAAATAGTGGAAGAGACCCAGTACTTC.

For this clone: Other DNA sequences of this sample code for an identical CDR3. V and J are TRBV29-1 and TRBJ1-1; 10 bases agree with TRBD1. Unmatched junction bases numbered 1, after V lost 6 bases and J lost 0 bases. This CDR3 contains 13 residues. Germline CDR1 reads SQVTM; CDR2 reads ANQGSEA. The CDR3 bases are TGCAGCGTAGACAGGGGGCTGAACACTGAAGCTTTCTTT. It specifies CSVDRGLNTEAFF.

The chain uses TRBV7-3 and TRBJ2-1; 7 nucleotides line up with TRBD1. The length of the CDR3 is 15 residues. CDR1 is SGHTA, CDR2 FQGTGA, per germline. V gave up 0 bases and J gave up 7 bases; unmatched junction bases: 6. The DNA of the CDR3 is TGTGCCAGCAGCTTAACGGCAGGGGGTTGGAATGAGCAGTTCTTC. It specifies CASSLTAGGWNEQFF.

This clone has only a few counts. This chain connects TRBV28 to TRBJ1-5; D gene ambiguous. The germline V gene encodes CDR1 MDHEN and CDR2 SYDVKM. With 3 bases removed from V and 8 bases from J, the gap between germline ends came to 11 bases. CDR3 length: 13 amino acids. CDR3 sequence: CASSLSGYEPQHF. CDR3 nucleotides: TGTGCCAGCAGTTTGTCGGGCTATGAGCCCCAGCATTTT. The full variable domain, with the rest looked up from reference TRBV28 and TRBJ1-5, is DVKVTQSSRYLVKRTGEKVFLECVQDMDHENMFWYRQDPGLGLRLIYFSYDVKMKEKGDIPEGYSVSREKKERFSLILESASTNQTSMYLCASSLSGYEPQHFGDGTRLSIL.

This clone came up a few times. Distinct nucleotide sequences in the sample also encode this CDR3. CDR3 DNA sequence: TGTGCCAGCAGTCTAGGACAGAACACTGAAGCTTTCTTT. Translated: CASSLGQNTEAFF. The V gene is TRBV7-9, the J gene TRBJ1-1; D possibly corresponds to TRBD1 (5 bases). The ends were cut back, 6 bases at V and 1 base at J, with 9 bases in the middle. This CDR3 is 13 amino acids long. Germline V gene lookup returns CDR1 SEHNR and CDR2 FQNEAQ (reference sequence).